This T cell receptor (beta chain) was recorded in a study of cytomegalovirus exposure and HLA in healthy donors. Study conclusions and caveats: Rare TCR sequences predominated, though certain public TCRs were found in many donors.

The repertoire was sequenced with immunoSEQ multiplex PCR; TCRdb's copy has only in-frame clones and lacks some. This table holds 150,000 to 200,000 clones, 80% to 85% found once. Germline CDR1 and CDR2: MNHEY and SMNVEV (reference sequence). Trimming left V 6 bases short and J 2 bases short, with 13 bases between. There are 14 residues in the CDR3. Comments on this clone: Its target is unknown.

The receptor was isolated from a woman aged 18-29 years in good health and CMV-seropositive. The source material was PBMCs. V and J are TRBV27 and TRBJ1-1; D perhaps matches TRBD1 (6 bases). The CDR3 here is CASREQGINTEAFF. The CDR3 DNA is TGTGCCAGCAGAGAACAGGGTATTAACACTGAAGCTTTCTTT.